Listed below are T cell receptor beta chains from one sample, sequenced in a study of OX40 agonist ivuxolimab in advanced cancers. Sequencing used immunoSEQ multiplex PCR; TCRdb keeps in-frame clones, though not all of them. Here the sample spans 77,000 or so clones, about 80% being singletons. Sequencing used CD4+ or CD8+ T cells sorted from blood, obtained in a trial of the OX40 agonist ivuxolimab. The source of these receptors is an adult with an advanced solid tumor such as melanoma, head and neck, liver or kidney cancer. Both conserved end residues are part of each CDR3. D genes are given only for firm matches. Clone size is stated in some rows and not others, as once, few, many or a class when expanded.

>TRBJ2-7|TRBV19|-|-|14
CASSKGAGSYEQYF
TGTGCCAGTAGTAAGGGGGCGGGATCCTACGAGCAGTACTTC
>TRBJ1-4|TRBV11-2|-|-|14
CASSLAGANEKLFF
TGTGCCAGCAGCTTAGCAGGGGCTAATGAAAAACTGTTTTTT
>TRBJ1-2|TRBV4-1|-|few|15
CASSQGLDRNYGYTF
TGCGCCAGCAGCCAAGGGCTGGACAGAAACTATGGCTACACCTTC
>TRBJ2-5|TRBV25-1|-|-|16
CASSESRSSKGETQYF
TGTGCCAGCAGTGAATCTCGCAGCTCAAAGGGGGAGACCCAGTACTTC
>TRBJ2-3|TRBV6-1|-|-|14
CASSGTYRTDTQYF
TGTGCCAGCAGTGGGACTTACCGCACAGATACGCAGTATTTT
>TRBJ2-4|TRBV7-2|TRBD1|-|16
CASSPGGQGYKNIQYF
TGTGCCAGCAGCCCCGGGGGACAGGGGTACAAAAACATTCAGTACTTC
>TRBJ1-1|TRBV18|TRBD1|-|16
CASSPRGPGTNTEAFF
TGTGCCAGCTCACCAAGGGGGCCAGGAACGAACACTGAAGCTTTCTTT
>TRBJ2-1|TRBV30|-|-|11
CAWGSYNEQFF
TGTGCCTGGGGGAGTTACAATGAGCAGTTCTTC
>TRBJ2-7|TRBV5-1|TRBD2|-|15
CASSLDTSGIYEQYF
TGCGCCAGCAGCTTGGACACTAGCGGAATCTACGAGCAGTACTTC
>TRBJ1-5|TRBV5-1|TRBD1|-|15
CASSSPGGGGQPQHF
TGCGCCAGCAGCTCGCCAGGGGGCGGGGGTCAGCCCCAGCATTTT
>TRBJ1-5|TRBV27|-|-|13
CASSFREHQPQHF
TGTGCCAGCAGTTTCCGGGAACATCAGCCCCAGCATTTT
>TRBJ1-1|TRBV5-4|-|-|14
CASSPGLEVAEAFF
TGTGCCAGCAGCCCGGGACTCGAGGTCGCTGAAGCTTTCTTT
>TRBJ2-1|TRBV7-2|-|-|14
CASSQDRAYNEQFF
TGTGCCAGCAGCCAGGACCGAGCCTACAATGAGCAGTTCTTC
>TRBJ2-1|TRBV2|TRBD1|few|13
CASRSGQPREQFF
TGTGCCAGCAGATCGGGACAGCCCCGGGAGCAGTTCTTC
>TRBJ2-7|TRBV7-3|TRBD1|-|17
CASSFKNPGQGWYEQYF
TGTGCCAGCAGCTTTAAAAATCCGGGACAGGGGTGGTACGAGCAGTACTTC
>TRBJ2-5|TRBV6-5|TRBD1|-|13
CASGQGARETQYF
TGTGCCAGCGGACAGGGGGCAAGGGAGACCCAGTACTTC
>TRBJ1-1|TRBV7-3|-|few|13
CASSLTRNTEAFF
TGTGCCAGCAGCTTAACACGGAACACTGAAGCTTTCTTT
>TRBJ2-7|TRBV27|-|-|13
CASSLQRADEQYF
TGTGCCAGCAGTTTACAGAGGGCGGACGAGCAGTACTTC
>TRBJ2-7|TRBV6-1|-|-|13
CASSELYQDEQYF
TGTGCCAGCAGTGAGCTCTACCAGGACGAGCAGTACTTC
>TRBJ2-7|TRBV4-2|TRBD1|-|17
CASSRDRGRPGYYEQYF
TGTGCCAGCAGCCGGGACAGGGGGCGACCGGGGTACTACGAGCAGTACTTC
>TRBJ1-2|TRBV4-3|-|-|15
CASSQARTANYGYTF
TGCGCCAGCAGCCAAGCCCGGACAGCTAACTATGGCTACACCTTC
>TRBJ2-1|TRBV5-1|TRBD2|few|17
CASSLRTSGGAVNEQFF
TGCGCCAGCAGCCTCCGGACTAGCGGGGGGGCCGTCAATGAGCAGTTCTTC
>TRBJ2-7|TRBV28|TRBD2|-|15
CASSLGRGGSYEQYF
TGTGCCAGCAGTTTAGGGAGGGGCGGCTCCTACGAGCAGTACTTC
>TRBJ1-6|TRBV5-4|-|-|16
CASSFGARQDNSPLHF
TGTGCCAGCAGCTTCGGCGCGCGGCAGGATAATTCACCCCTCCACTTT
>TRBJ2-2|TRBV5-1|TRBD1|-|16
CASSFMTGRNTGELFF
TGCGCCAGCAGCTTTATGACAGGGAGGAACACCGGGGAGCTGTTTTTT